The rows below give T cell receptor beta chains drawn from one sample of a study of T cell clones after liver transplantation. Some clones are missing from TCRdb's copy, which holds only in-frame ones; the method was immunoSEQ multiplex PCR. The table records some 80,000 clones, under 90% of them present only once. The sample was CD4+ T cells from blood, taken roughly 50 months after liver transplant. These TCRs come from a human patient who received a liver transplant. Some T cells may arise from the graft donor. Both conserved end residues are part of each CDR3. Fields, in order: clone size, D gene, V gene, J gene, CDR3 DNA, CDR3 protein. The D gene is left open where the match is weak. The size entry is marked missing in some rows and otherwise reads once, few, many or a size class.

abundance: .
d_gene: .
v_gene: TRBV28
j_gene: TRBJ1-2
CDR3nt: TGTGCCAGCAGCCGACAGTACTCCTATGGCTACACCTTC
CDR3aa: CASSRQYSYGYTF

abundance: few
d_gene: .
v_gene: TRBV12-5
j_gene: TRBJ2-3
CDR3nt: TGTGCTAGTGGTTTCGGACTTGGGAGCACAGATACGCAGTATTTT
CDR3aa: CASGFGLGSTDTQYF

abundance: .
d_gene: .
v_gene: TRBV7-9
j_gene: TRBJ2-1
CDR3nt: TGTGCCAGCAGCTTAGGGAGAAATCCGGACAATGAGCAGTTCTTC
CDR3aa: CASSLGRNPDNEQFF

abundance: once
d_gene: .
v_gene: TRBV5-1
j_gene: TRBJ2-3
CDR3nt: TGCGCCAGCAGCTTGGACTCGAGCACAGATACGCAGTATTTT
CDR3aa: CASSLDSSTDTQYF

abundance: .
d_gene: .
v_gene: TRBV5-6
j_gene: TRBJ1-6
CDR3nt: TGTGCCAGCAGCATGGAGAGGGGCTCCTATAATTCACCCCTCCACTTT
CDR3aa: CASSMERGSYNSPLHF

abundance: few
d_gene: .
v_gene: TRBV28
j_gene: TRBJ2-5
CDR3nt: TGTGCCAGCTCCACGGGGGAGACCCAGTACTTC
CDR3aa: CASSTGETQYF

abundance: .
d_gene: .
v_gene: TRBV4-2
j_gene: TRBJ2-3
CDR3nt: TGTGCCAGCAGCCAAGAGGGTCGGCTATCGGGGACAGATACGCAGTATTTT
CDR3aa: CASSQEGRLSGTDTQYF

abundance: .
d_gene: .
v_gene: TRBV4-3
j_gene: TRBJ2-2
CDR3nt: TGCGCCAGCAGCCAAGATCGGCTCGGGGAGCTGTTTTTT
CDR3aa: CASSQDRLGELFF

abundance: .
d_gene: .
v_gene: TRBV29-1
j_gene: TRBJ1-5
CDR3nt: TGCAGCGTTGGCGGGCCCAATCAGCCCCAGCATTTT
CDR3aa: CSVGGPNQPQHF

abundance: .
d_gene: .
v_gene: TRBV6-1
j_gene: TRBJ2-3
CDR3nt: TGTGCCAGCAGAAGGACAGTCCTCAGCGATACGCAGTATTTT
CDR3aa: CASRRTVLSDTQYF

abundance: .
d_gene: .
v_gene: TRBV4-2
j_gene: TRBJ2-7
CDR3nt: TGTGCCAGCAGCCAAGATATAGCTAGCCAGTCCTACGAGCAGTACTTC
CDR3aa: CASSQDIASQSYEQYF

abundance: .
d_gene: .
v_gene: TRBV10-3
j_gene: TRBJ2-1
CDR3nt: TGTGCCATCGGAGCGGCTACCTCCTACAATGAGCAGTTCTTC
CDR3aa: CAIGAATSYNEQFF

abundance: .
d_gene: .
v_gene: TRBV5-1
j_gene: TRBJ2-1
CDR3nt: TGCGCCAGCAGCTTGGTCGTTAAACAGGGCTATTACAATGAGCAGTTCTTC
CDR3aa: CASSLVVKQGYYNEQFF

abundance: .
d_gene: TRBD1
v_gene: TRBV7-7
j_gene: TRBJ1-2
CDR3nt: TGTGCTAGCAGCTTACAGGGGAGAATCTACTATGGCTACACCTTC
CDR3aa: CASSLQGRIYYGYTF

abundance: .
d_gene: .
v_gene: TRBV21-1
j_gene: TRBJ2-3
CDR3nt: TGTGCCAGCAGCAAAGCGCCTTATGAGCGGGGGTGCACAGATACGCAGTATTTT
CDR3aa: CASSKAPYERGCTDTQYF

abundance: .
d_gene: .
v_gene: TRBV5-6
j_gene: TRBJ2-7
CDR3nt: TGTGCCAGCAGCCCCGGGGTGATCTACGAGCAGTACTTC
CDR3aa: CASSPGVIYEQYF

abundance: .
d_gene: .
v_gene: TRBV7-6
j_gene: TRBJ2-7
CDR3nt: TGTGCCAGCAGCCAGGGGGGAGGCTACTACGAGCAGTACTTC
CDR3aa: CASSQGGGYYEQYF

abundance: once
d_gene: TRBD2
v_gene: TRBV28
j_gene: TRBJ2-2
CDR3nt: TGTGCCAGCAGCCCCGGGCTAGCGGGAGTGAGGGGGGAGCTGTTTTTT
CDR3aa: CASSPGLAGVRGELFF

abundance: .
d_gene: TRBD2
v_gene: TRBV4-2
j_gene: TRBJ2-5
CDR3nt: TGTGCCAGCAGCCAAGTCTTAATAGCGGGGGGGCGGGAGACCCAGTACTTC
CDR3aa: CASSQVLIAGGRETQYF

abundance: .
d_gene: .
v_gene: TRBV10-1
j_gene: TRBJ2-7
CDR3nt: TGCGCCAGCAACAAAGGACGTACCTACGAGCAGTACTTC
CDR3aa: CASNKGRTYEQYF

abundance: .
d_gene: .
v_gene: TRBV7-9
j_gene: TRBJ2-7
CDR3nt: TGTGCCAGCAGCTTAGTGCAGTGGCAACGAAACTACGAGCAGTACTTC
CDR3aa: CASSLVQWQRNYEQYF

abundance: few
d_gene: TRBD2
v_gene: TRBV4-2
j_gene: TRBJ2-7
CDR3nt: TGTGCCAGCAGCCGGGAAAGCGGGGAGGGTGCGGTAGGGCAGTACTTC
CDR3aa: CASSRESGEGAVGQYF

abundance: .
d_gene: TRBD2
v_gene: TRBV7-2
j_gene: TRBJ2-5
CDR3nt: TGTGCCAGCAGCTTAGGACTAGCGGGGGGCCCGACCCAGTACTTC
CDR3aa: CASSLGLAGGPTQYF

abundance: .
d_gene: .
v_gene: TRBV19
j_gene: TRBJ1-1
CDR3nt: TGTGCCAGCCAAGGGACTCGGGACACTGAAGCTTTCTTT
CDR3aa: CASQGTRDTEAFF

abundance: .
d_gene: TRBD1
v_gene: TRBV6-6
j_gene: TRBJ1-2
CDR3nt: TGTGCCAGCAGTCAGGGACAGGGGGCGATGGACTATGGCTACACCTTC
CDR3aa: CASSQGQGAMDYGYTF

abundance: .
d_gene: .
v_gene: TRBV19
j_gene: TRBJ1-5
CDR3nt: TGTGCCAGTAGTATTGGACGGAGTCAGCCCCAGCATTTT
CDR3aa: CASSIGRSQPQHF

abundance: .
d_gene: .
v_gene: TRBV4-1
j_gene: TRBJ2-7
CDR3nt: TGCGCCAGCAGCCAAGGCCGGGACCGCAACTCCTACGAGCAGTACTTC
CDR3aa: CASSQGRDRNSYEQYF

abundance: .
d_gene: TRBD1
v_gene: TRBV6-6
j_gene: TRBJ2-2
CDR3nt: TGTGCCAGCCGCGCCGGGACAGGGACCGGGGAGCTGTTTTTT
CDR3aa: CASRAGTGTGELFF

abundance: once
d_gene: .
v_gene: TRBV9
j_gene: TRBJ2-5
CDR3nt: TGTGCCAGCAGCGTAGAATTGGCCCAAGAGACCCAGTACTTC
CDR3aa: CASSVELAQETQYF

abundance: .
d_gene: TRBD2
v_gene: TRBV7-4
j_gene: TRBJ2-3
CDR3nt: TGTGCCAGCAGCCCCACCCTTAGCGGGGGGGCCGGCACAGATACGCAGTATTTT
CDR3aa: CASSPTLSGGAGTDTQYF

abundance: .
d_gene: .
v_gene: TRBV27
j_gene: TRBJ1-2
CDR3nt: TGTGCCAGCAGTTTAAGGGACACTAACTATGGCTACACCTTC
CDR3aa: CASSLRDTNYGYTF

abundance: .
d_gene: .
v_gene: TRBV6-5
j_gene: TRBJ1-2
CDR3nt: TGTGCCAGCAGTCCCCGCTCGACAGACAGCTATGGCTACACCTTC
CDR3aa: CASSPRSTDSYGYTF

abundance: .
d_gene: TRBD1
v_gene: TRBV29-1
j_gene: TRBJ1-2
CDR3nt: TGCAGCGTCCCAGGTGGTGGGACAGGGGGGAACTATGGCTACACCTTC
CDR3aa: CSVPGGGTGGNYGYTF

abundance: once
d_gene: .
v_gene: TRBV5-1
j_gene: TRBJ2-6
CDR3nt: TGCGCCAGCAGCTTGGGGGGCGCCAGTTCTGGGGCCAACGTCCTGACTTTC
CDR3aa: CASSLGGASSGANVLTF

abundance: .
d_gene: .
v_gene: TRBV28
j_gene: TRBJ2-6
CDR3nt: TGTGCCAGCAGCCGTGGGGGCTCTGGGGCCAACGTCCTGACTTTC
CDR3aa: CASSRGGSGANVLTF

abundance: .
d_gene: .
v_gene: TRBV4-1
j_gene: TRBJ2-5
CDR3nt: TGCGCCAGCAGCCAAGATACAAGCAGAGAGACCCAGTACTTC
CDR3aa: CASSQDTSRETQYF

abundance: .
d_gene: .
v_gene: TRBV15
j_gene: TRBJ1-2
CDR3nt: TGTGCCACCAGCAGAGAGCCGGGGACTGGCTACACCTTC
CDR3aa: CATSREPGTGYTF

abundance: .
d_gene: .
v_gene: TRBV11-2
j_gene: TRBJ2-7
CDR3nt: TGTGCCAGCAGCTTGACGGCCTACGAGCAGTACTTC
CDR3aa: CASSLTAYEQYF

abundance: few
d_gene: TRBD2
v_gene: TRBV27
j_gene: TRBJ2-4
CDR3nt: TGTGCCAGCAGTTTCTTGCGGGGGGCGGGACGAGCCAAAAACATTCAGTACTTC
CDR3aa: CASSFLRGAGRAKNIQYF

abundance: .
d_gene: TRBD1
v_gene: TRBV19
j_gene: TRBJ2-2
CDR3nt: TGTGCCAGTAGTAAGGGACAGGGAAAGAACACCGGGGAGCTGTTTTTT
CDR3aa: CASSKGQGKNTGELFF

abundance: once
d_gene: TRBD1
v_gene: TRBV5-8
j_gene: TRBJ2-4
CDR3nt: TGTGCCAGCAGCGAGACAGGGAACATTCAGTACTTC
CDR3aa: CASSETGNIQYF

abundance: few
d_gene: .
v_gene: TRBV7-9
j_gene: TRBJ1-2
CDR3nt: TGTGCCAGCAGCTTATTGGGGGAGATTAACTATGGCTACACCTTC
CDR3aa: CASSLLGEINYGYTF

abundance: .
d_gene: TRBD2
v_gene: TRBV18
j_gene: TRBJ2-5
CDR3nt: TGTGCCAGCTCAGGAAACCCGGGAGGTGAGGAGACCCAGTACTTC
CDR3aa: CASSGNPGGEETQYF

abundance: few
d_gene: .
v_gene: TRBV7-3
j_gene: TRBJ1-6
CDR3nt: TGTGCCAGCAGGCGTGGACCCGGGAGTGATTCACCCCTCCACTTT
CDR3aa: CASRRGPGSDSPLHF

abundance: .
d_gene: .
v_gene: TRBV11-2
j_gene: TRBJ1-1
CDR3nt: TGTGCCAGCAGCGGAAACAGGGTGGGGGGCACTGAAGCTTTCTTT
CDR3aa: CASSGNRVGGTEAFF

abundance: .
d_gene: .
v_gene: TRBV28
j_gene: TRBJ2-2
CDR3nt: TGTGCCAGCAGTGGTACTACAACCGGGGAGCTGTTTTTT
CDR3aa: CASSGTTTGELFF

abundance: .
d_gene: .
v_gene: TRBV7-6
j_gene: TRBJ2-3
CDR3nt: TGTGCCAGCAGCCCGCAAGCGGGCTCTACAGATACGCAGTATTTT
CDR3aa: CASSPQAGSTDTQYF

abundance: .
d_gene: .
v_gene: TRBV7-9
j_gene: TRBJ1-4
CDR3nt: TGTGCCAGCAGCTCGGACAGCCAGTACGAAAAACTGTTTTTT
CDR3aa: CASSSDSQYEKLFF

abundance: .
d_gene: .
v_gene: TRBV6-1
j_gene: TRBJ1-4
CDR3nt: TGTGCCAGCAGTGATGTCAGAAATGAAAAACTGTTTTTT
CDR3aa: CASSDVRNEKLFF

abundance: .
d_gene: TRBD1
v_gene: TRBV4-1
j_gene: TRBJ1-3
CDR3nt: TGCGCCAGCAGCCTGACAGGGATGGGAAACACCATATATTTT
CDR3aa: CASSLTGMGNTIYF